This TCR beta chain was recovered during a study of T cells after posttransplantation cyclophosphamide. Study conclusions and caveats: Recipient CMV seropositivity and CMV reactivation strongly tracked TRB clonality. Later blood repertoires were often dominated by clones from the donor CD8+ memory compartment.

Repertoires were generated with immunoSEQ multiplex PCR, while TCRdb's copy carries only in-frame clones and drops some. The sample records about 16,000 clones, roughly 87% being singletons. The CDR3 has 13 amino acids. Germline V gene data show CDR1 as SGHNT and CDR2 as YENEEA. The V gene lost 0 bases and the J gene lost 4 bases, with 7 bases spanning the gap. A note on this clone: No antigen is known for it.

Sampled 1 year posttransplant, controls received myeloablative marrow transplants, methotrexate and a calcineurin inhibitor. The TCR sequence derives from a male patient in his fifties who received an allogeneic stem cell transplant from an unrelated donor, was CMV-positive, and had chronic GVHD only. The graft donor may have given rise to some T cells. The chain combines TRBV11-3 with TRBJ2-7; TRBD2 might be the D (6 bases). The input for sequencing was PBMCs, taken after an allogeneic stem cell transplant with a calcineurin inhibitor and methotrexate. CDR3 coding DNA: TGTGCCAGCAGCTTAGACGGAGGGTACGAGCAGTACTTC. Its translation is CASSLDGGYEQYF. Full variable domain (missing parts from reference TRBV11-3 and TRBJ2-7): EAGVVQSPRYKIIEKKQPVAFWCNPISGHNTLYWYLQNLGQGPELLIRYENEEAVDDSQLPKDRFSAERLKGVDSTLKIQPAELGDSAVYLCASSLDGGYEQYFGPGTRLTVT.